Here is one TCR beta chain with its context. Source study methods: How many nucleated cells were present was estimated from reference gene primer amplification. Sequencing was performed with immunoSEQ multiplex PCR; in TCRdb, only in-frame clones are kept and a portion is missing. D and trimming come from the DNA, and the V and J calls and clone size come from that table. In the table there are about 400,000 clones, roughly 86% of which are singletons. Participant reports of clinical history set cohort assignment. This entry is derived from a study of blood T cell repertoires in COVID-19. Study as a whole: T cells, B-cell-depleted T cells, or PBMCs supplied cDNA or gDNA.

Trimming cost V 4 bases and J 3 bases; bases outside gene matches: 13. The V gene's germline CDR1 is SGHNT and CDR2 YYREEE (reference sequence). The CDR3 extends over 16 amino acids. The V and J genes are TRBV5-4 and TRBJ2-7, with 7 bases fitting TRBD1. The sequencing sample was made of PBMCs or T cells enriched from blood (not recorded which). The source of this sequence is a woman aged 25 to 39 who had recovered from COVID-19. CDR3 sequence: CASSPVEAQGNYEQYF. Written as DNA, the CDR3 is TGTGCCAGCAGCCCAGTAGAGGCACAGGGGAACTACGAGCAGTACTTC.